What follows describes a single T cell receptor beta chain. V lost 6 bases, J lost 0 bases, and 9 bases lay in between. The CDR3 runs to 14 residues. CDR1 and CDR2 (germline): LGHDT, YNNKEL (reference sequence). This entry comes from a study of blood T cell repertoires in COVID-19. On the study more broadly: Material from acute and convalescent COVID-19 was sourced from the United States, Italy and Spain.

As originally analysed: How many nucleated cells were present was estimated from reference gene primer amplification. TCRdb's table, derived via immunoSEQ multiplex PCR, lists solely in-frame clones and lacks some. Clone size and the V and J calls come from that table; the DNA yielded D and trimming. The repertoire holds fewer than 350,000 clones, with around 88% as singletons. The clonotype originates from a man aged 40-49 years with acute or convalescent COVID-19. Sample: peripheral blood. This chain uses TRBV3-1 (or the pseudogene TRBV3-2) with TRBJ1-3; D is unclear. CDR3 in DNA: TGTGCCAGCAGTCCCGCGAGCTCTGGAAACACCATATATTTT. It specifies CASSPASSGNTIYF.